Listed below are T cell receptor beta chains from one sample, sequenced in a study of somatic mutations in cytotoxic T cells in rheumatoid arthritis. Repertoires were generated with immunoSEQ multiplex PCR, while TCRdb's copy carries only in-frame clones and drops some. The top ten clones hold 8.9% of a sample with 18,000 or so clones, approximately 80% of them seen once. The sample consisted of CD8+ T cells sorted from blood. Source of these receptors: an adult with rheumatoid arthritis. Each CDR3 is given without its conserved first and last residue.

V,J,CDR3
TRBV4-1,TRBJ2-7,ASSPTMGLGYEQY
TRBV2,TRBJ2-7,ASTEGRISYEQY
TRBV29-1,TRBJ2-2,SVAGLAGGSTGELF
TRBV5-6,TRBJ2-1,ASSLVSVSSREQF
TRBV4-2,TRBJ2-3,ASSPGALAGEDTQY
TRBV12-5,TRBJ1-2,ASGLDWTGDNYGYT
TRBV7-9,TRBJ1-5,ASSSPLEIGNQPQH
TRBV7-9,TRBJ1-1,ASSFSSHEAF
TRBV7-6,TRBJ2-1,ASSWRAGGPGEQF
TRBV10-3,TRBJ1-2,AISEFSGRGANYGYT
TRBV23-1,TRBJ2-4,AFLRPRRFKSKNIQY
TRBV11-2,TRBJ1-4,ASSLRGIEKLF
TRBV27,TRBJ2-1,ASSLSGLAMNEQF